Presented here are 18 T cell receptor beta chains from one specimen sequenced in a study of blood T cell repertoires in COVID-19. Here immunoSEQ multiplex PCR was the method, and the copy in TCRdb shows in-frame clones only, minus some. The sample lists about 300,000 clones, roughly 88% occurring once. The specimen sequenced was peripheral blood. These receptors originate from a woman in her 30s who had recovered from COVID-19.

The chain uses TRBV19 and TRBJ2-2; a weak D match, TRBD1 (6 bases). Germline lookup yields CDR1 LNHDA and CDR2 SQIVND (reference sequence). The ends were cut back, 4 bases at V and 6 bases at J, with 15 bases in the middle. CDR3 length: 15 residues. Here the CDR3 DNA reads TGTGCCAGTAGTAGGGCCGGAACAGGGTCCGGGGAGCTGTTTTTT. It translates to CASSRAGTGSGELFF.

The chain couples TRBV5-1 to TRBJ2-3, with 13 bases fitting TRBD2. V was clipped by 2 bases and J by 5 bases; unmatched bases: 8. The CDR3 sequence is 17 residues long. Per germline, CDR1 SGHRS and CDR2 YFSETQ. This CDR3 is CASSFGLAGEGEDTQYF. The CDR3 DNA sequence: TGCGCCAGCAGCTTCGGACTAGCGGGGGAAGGGGAAGATACGCAGTATTTT.

This clone was recorded a few times. The genes are TRBV6-5 and TRBJ1-2; 9 nucleotides agree with TRBD1. CDR1 MNHEY and CDR2 SVGAGI come from the germline V gene. This CDR3 spans 16 amino acids. Trimming took 2 bases from V and 2 from J; bases not matched to a gene: 6. The DNA of the CDR3 is TGTGCCAGCAGTTACGGGACAGGGTCGCCGAACTATGGCTACACCTTC. Translation gives CASSYGTGSPNYGYTF.

The chain joins TRBV3-1 (or the pseudogene TRBV3-2) to TRBJ2-3; no reliable D call. Germline-derived CDR1 and CDR2 are LGHDT and YNNKEL (reference sequence). Trimming cost V 1 base and J 0 bases, with 11 bases left between them. The CDR3 has 16 residues. The CDR3 is CASSQGTAASTDTQYF. The DNA for the CDR3 is TGTGCCAGCAGCCAAGGAACAGCCGCTAGCACAGATACGCAGTATTTT.

This chain uses TRBV6-5 with TRBJ2-1; tentative D call: TRBD2 (6 bases). The CDR3 is 13 amino acids. Trimming removed 2 bases at V and 13 bases at J, with 15 bases between. Looked up from germline, CDR1 is MNHEY and CDR2 is SVGAGI. CDR3 DNA sequence: TGTGCCAGCAGTTACGGGCGGGAAAGCAGACAGTTCTTC. Its protein product is CASSYGRESRQFF.

The chain links TRBV2 to TRBJ2-2; 13 bases agree with TRBD2. This CDR3 is 14 amino acids long. The V segment lost 7 bases and the J segment 9 bases; nucleotides outside the gene matches: 5. Germline-derived CDR1 and CDR2 are SNHLY and FYNNEI. The CDR3 sequence is CASMGTSGVRELFF. CDR3 DNA: TGTGCCAGCATGGGGACTAGCGGGGTTAGGGAGCTGTTTTTT.

The V and J genes are TRBV5-1 and TRBJ2-7; 11 positions match TRBD2. Trimming removed 5 bases from V and 8 bases from J; junction bases left unmatched: 12. Germline CDR1 is SGHRS and CDR2 is YFSETQ. This CDR3 contains 15 residues. CDR3 sequence reads: CASRDLAGGGVKQYF. CDR3 DNA: TGCGCCAGCAGAGATCTAGCGGGGGGCGGAGTGAAGCAGTACTTC.

The genes are TRBV5-1 and TRBJ2-3; maybe TRBD1 (5 bases). The germline CDR1 and CDR2 sequences are SGHRS and YFSETQ. V was trimmed by 0 bases and J by 3 bases, leaving 5 bases between them. This CDR3 has 13 amino acids. The CDR3 spells CASSLEGTDTQYF. CDR3 nucleotides: TGCGCCAGCAGCTTGGAGGGGACAGATACGCAGTATTTT.

This chain uses TRBV18 with TRBJ1-6; TRBD1 agrees at 9 bases. From germline, CDR1 is KGHSH and CDR2 LQKENI. CDR3 length equals 16 residues. After removal of 1 base from V and 4 bases from J, the junction contained 2 bases not matched to a gene. The CDR3 loop is CASSPRDRDYNSPLHF. CDR3 DNA sequence: TGTGCCAGCTCACCACGGGACAGGGATTATAATTCACCCCTCCACTTT.

The chain combines TRBV27 with TRBJ1-5; perhaps TRBD1 as D (6 bases). The CDR3 is 13 residues long. CDR1 is MNHEY and CDR2 is SMNVEV in the germline V gene (reference sequence). Trimming cost V 5 bases and J 5 bases, with 10 bases left between them. CDR3 amino acids: CASSPYRDQPQHF. The CDR3 nucleotides read TGTGCCAGCAGTCCATACAGGGATCAGCCCCAGCATTTT.

V and J are TRBV16 and TRBJ1-1, with a tentative D call TRBD1 (5 bases). This CDR3 has 13 residues. The V gene lost 4 bases and the J gene lost 1 base, with 7 bases spanning the gap. Germline values: CDR1 KGHSY, CDR2 FQNENV. The CDR3 region is CASSLQGNTEAFF. The DNA for the CDR3 is TGTGCCAGCAGCCTCCAGGGGAACACTGAAGCTTTCTTT.

The CDR3 DNA reads TGTGCCAGCAGCGCCGGGACAGCCGGAAACACCATATATTTT. Protein sequence: CASSAGTAGNTIYF. V and J are TRBV27 and TRBJ1-3, with TRBD1 matching 7 bases. Germline CDR1 reads MNHEY; CDR2 reads SMNVEV (reference sequence). V dropped 6 bases and J dropped 4; count of bases not matched to a gene: 6. The length of the CDR3 is 14 residues.

This chain connects TRBV6-1 to TRBJ1-2; D possibly corresponds to TRBD1 (5 bases). CDR3 length: 14 amino acids. V dropped 0 bases and J dropped 8 bases, with 13 bases sitting between them. Germline V gene lookup returns CDR1 MNHNS and CDR2 SASEGT. This CDR3 reads CASSEAFGGEGYTF. In DNA form, the CDR3 reads TGTGCCAGCAGTGAAGCGTTCGGAGGGGAAGGCTACACCTTC.

The chain links TRBV7-3 to TRBJ2-2; D unresolved. Trimming removed 5 bases from V and 1 base from J, with 11 bases in between. Germline lookup yields CDR1 SGHTA and CDR2 FQGTGA. The CDR3 is 15 amino acids. This CDR3 reads CASSPEALNTGELFF. The CDR3 region has the DNA TGTGCCAGCAGCCCCGAGGCTTTGAACACCGGGGAGCTGTTTTTT.

This clone was seen only once. This chain uses TRBV7-3 with TRBJ2-1; TRBD2 matches at 12 bases. With V trimmed by 4 bases and J by 8 bases, 3 bases remained unmatched. CDR1 is SGHTA, CDR2 FQGTGA, per germline. This CDR3 contains 14 residues. The chain's CDR3 is CASSSSGGAHEQFF. The CDR3 nucleotides are TGTGCCAGCAGCTCTAGCGGGGGGGCCCATGAGCAGTTCTTC.

This clone was counted a few times. V gene TRBV3-1 (or the pseudogene TRBV3-2) combines with J gene TRBJ2-7; D may be TRBD1 (6 bases). Looked up from germline, CDR1 is LGHDT and CDR2 is YNNKEL (reference sequence). The V end was cut by 0 bases, the J end by 2 bases, with 14 bases between. The length of the CDR3 is 16 residues. CDR3 in amino acids: CASSQEARTETYEQYF. The CDR3, as DNA: TGTGCCAGCAGCCAAGAAGCTAGGACAGAGACCTACGAGCAGTACTTC.

This chain links TRBV28 with TRBJ1-2, with 9 bases matching TRBD1. Germline V CDR1 and CDR2: MDHEN, SYDVKM. The CDR3 is made up of 15 amino acids. With 4 bases clipped from V and 4 bases from J, the junction kept 7 bases outside the gene matches. CDR3 DNA sequence: TGTGCCAGCAGTTGGACAGGGGAGAATGTCTATGGCTACACCTTC. It yields the protein CASSWTGENVYGYTF.

CDR3 region: CASTQMEGRISPLHF. CDR3 nucleotide sequence: TGTGCCAGCACACAGATGGAGGGGCGAATTTCACCCCTCCACTTT. V usage is TRBV11-1 and J usage is TRBJ1-6, with D perhaps TRBD1 (5 bases). Trimming cost V 7 bases and J 9 bases, with 19 bases left between them. CDR1 and CDR2 (germline): SGHAT, FQDESV (reference sequence). CDR3 length: 15 residues.